Shown below are 23 T cell receptor beta chains from a single sample sequenced in a study of T cells in Graves' hyperthyroidism and ophthalmopathy. RNA transcripts provided the source from which TCR beta CDR3 regions were amplified. The primer set for the first-round RT-PCR of the TCR CDR3 was HTBI. In TCRdb, the multiplex PCR reads were re-called with MiXCR into one record per CDR3 protein. The profile shows over 90,000 distinct CDR3 sequences, 40% to 50% of them singletons. Sequencing was done on a sample of blood. These receptors all stem from a man aged 40-49 years with Graves' hyperthyroidism.

The V and J genes are TRBV19 and TRBJ1-5, with 9 bases that match TRBD1. J gave up 2 bases and V 11 bases, and 16 bases lay outside the gene matches. Germline V gene sequence: CDR1 LNHDA, CDR2 SQIVND (reference sequence). CDR3 length: 17 residues. The CDR3 DNA sequence: TGTGCCGGACAGGGGTCCGGTCGGGACAGGGGCAATCAGCCCCAGCATTTT. Translated: CAGQGSGRDRGNQPQHF. Full variable domain (remainder filled in from reference TRBV19 and TRBJ1-5): DGGITQSPKYLFRKEGQNVTLSCEQNLNHDAMYWYRQDPGQGLRLIYYSQIVNDFQKGDIAEGYSVSREKKESFPLTVTSAQKNPTAFYLCAGQGSGRDRGNQPQHFGDGTRLSIL.

With regard to this clonotype: Germline is not matched at one junction end, which may reflect a read error. The CDR3 loop is CASGLQGLAGNTIYF. For the CDR3, the DNA is TGTGCCAGCGGCTTACAGGGACTCGCTGGAAACACCATATATTTC. The V gene is TRBV7-8, the J gene TRBJ1-3; TRBD1 might be the D (6 bases). CDR1 is SGHVS and CDR2 is FQNEAQ in the germline V gene. This CDR3 contains 15 residues.

This clonotype was observed at least ten times. The chain uses TRBV9 and TRBJ2-2, with D uncertain. Germline assignment: CDR1 SGDLS and CDR2 YYNGEE. The CDR3 extends over 16 amino acids. Trimming removed 4 bases at V and 0 bases at J, with 13 bases between. DNA for the CDR3: TGTGCCAGCAGCCCCCGCGGACCGGCGAACACCGGGGAGCTGTTTTTT. Protein sequence: CASSPRGPANTGELFF.

As for this clonotype: This clone may be a read error of a much larger clone one base away. No conserved phenylalanine or tryptophan ends this CDR3, so it is likely a read error. The chain has TRBV7-8 and TRBJ2-1, with 8 bases identical to TRBD2. The germline V gene has CDR1 SGHVS and CDR2 FQNEAQ. CDR3 size: 17 residues. With V trimmed by 3 bases and J by 3 bases, 10 bases remained unmatched. In DNA, the CDR3 is TGTGCCAGCAGCTTTGGGTCTGCGGGAGGCGACTACAATGAGCAGTTCTCC. Translating it yields CASSFGSAGGDYNEQFS.

About this clonotype itself: At one of its ends the junction is not consistent with the germline gene, which may arise from a read error. V usage is TRBV7-7 and J usage is TRBJ2-7; D is tentatively TRBD1 or TRBD2 (7 bases each). Per the germline V gene, CDR1 is SSHAT and CDR2 is FNYEAQ (reference sequence). The CDR3 extends over 14 amino acids. For the CDR3, the DNA is TGTGCTAGCAGCCCAGGGGGGGAATCCTACGAGCAGTACTTC. The encoded protein is CASSPGGESYEQYF.

As concerns this clonotype: An end of the junction does not agree with germline; a read error may underlie this. The chain is built from TRBV15 and TRBJ2-6, with D possibly matching TRBD2 (5 bases). Germline V gene lookup returns CDR1 LNHNV and CDR2 YYDKDF (reference sequence). The CDR3 runs to 12 residues. CDR3 sequence: CATSRDQWTEAF. The CDR3 nucleotides read TGTGCCACCAGCAGAGATCAGTGGACTGAAGCTTTC. Using reference TRBV15 and TRBJ2-6 for the parts outside the CDR3, the full variable domain is DAMVIQNPRYQVTQFGKPVTLSCSQTLNHNVMYWYQQKSSQAPKLLFHYYDKDFNNEADTPDNFQSRRPNTSFCFLDIRSPGLGDTAMYLCATSRDQWTEAFGAGSRLTVL.

The V gene is TRBV10-3, the J gene TRBJ1-1, with 8 bases lining up with TRBD1. J was trimmed by 4 bases and V by 7 bases; bases with no gene match: 8. The CDR3 is 14 amino acids. Looked up from germline, CDR1 is ENHRY and CDR2 is SYGVKD. The CDR3 loop reads CAINRGEMGTEAFF. The CDR3 nucleotides are TGTGCCATCAACAGGGGGGAAATGGGCACTGAAGCTTTCTTT.

In this sample, this clonotype turned up many times. The V gene is TRBV19, the J gene TRBJ1-6; possibly TRBD1 for D (6 bases). Germline CDR1 LNHDA, CDR2 SQIVND (reference sequence). V was shortened by 3 bases and J by 7 bases, with 7 bases between the two germline ends. The CDR3 length is 13 residues. DNA for the CDR3: TGTGCCAGTAGTATCCAGGGGAATTCACCCCTCCACTTT. It codes for CASSIQGNSPLHF.

The chain carries TRBV6-5 and TRBJ2-3; the match to TRBD1 covers 10 bases. There are 18 residues in the CDR3. Germline values: CDR1 MNHEY, CDR2 SVGAGI. J gave up 4 bases and V 5 bases, and 15 bases lay outside the gene matches. CDR3 protein: CASSLGQGGGASPDTQYF. DNA for the CDR3: TGTGCCAGCAGTCTAGGACAGGGGGGGGGGGCGTCGCCAGATACGCAGTATTTT.

The chain links TRBV9 to TRBJ2-3, with 9 bases fitting TRBD2. This CDR3 spans 18 amino acids. V was clipped by 4 bases and J by 6 bases; unmatched bases: 18. Germline V lookup: CDR1 SGDLS, CDR2 YYNGEE. The CDR3 coding sequence is TGTGCCAGCAGCCAAGATACCCTGACTAGCGGTAACCCGGATACGCAGTATTTT. It yields the protein CASSQDTLTSGNPDTQYF.

This clonotype came up a few times. The V and J genes are TRBV7-4 and TRBJ2-1; TRBD1 agrees at 7 bases. Trimming took 6 bases from V and 2 from J; bases not matched to a gene: 7. Germline CDR1 and CDR2: SGHVT and SQSDAQ. The CDR3 has 15 amino acids. CDR3 DNA: TGTGCCAGCAGACCGCAGGGGGTTACCTACAATGAGCAGTTCTTC. This sequence encodes CASRPQGVTYNEQFF.

The chain is built from TRBV15 and TRBJ2-5, with 7 bases aligning to TRBD1. Germline assignment: CDR1 LNHNV and CDR2 YYDKDF (reference sequence). The length of the CDR3 is 13 residues. V lost 11 bases and J lost 4; bases outside the gene matches: 10. The CDR3 nucleotides are TGTGCCGCAGCAGGGGGTTCAGGAGAGACCCAGTACTTC. It specifies CAAAGGSGETQYF.

CDR3 residues: CASSQGPGPYTEAFF. The CDR3 DNA sequence: TGCGCCAGCAGCCAAGGTCCGGGACCCTACACTGAAGCTTTCTTT. The gene calls are TRBV4-1 and TRBJ1-1; weak D call: TRBD1 (5 bases). Between the trimmed V and J ends, which lost 1 base and 3 bases, there was a span of 12 bases. This CDR3 region has 15 residues. Germline CDR1 and CDR2: MGHRA and YSYEKL.

Ten or more counts support this clonotype. The V call is TRBV3-1, the J call TRBJ2-1; 9 bases match TRBD1. The CDR3 consists of 14 residues. V lost 4 bases to trimming and J lost 7 bases; unmatched junction nucleotides: 5. Germline CDR1 and CDR2: LGHDT and YNNKEL (reference sequence). CDR3 sequence (DNA): TGTGCCAGCAGCCGTCGACAGGGGGGGAATGAGCAGTTCTTC. This sequence encodes CASSRRQGGNEQFF.

In regard to this clonotype: Given the absence of the conserved phenylalanine or tryptophan at the CDR3 end, a read error is likely. The DNA is left out, because the CDR3 cannot be placed on it with certainty; the CDR3 is given as TCRdb lists it. This chain connects TRBV15 to TRBJ2-6. Germline V lookup: CDR1 LNHNV, CDR2 YYDKDF (reference sequence). The CDR3 numbers 16 amino acids, ends counted. This CDR3 is CATSRDRSSGANVLLL.

V and J are TRBV19 and TRBJ1-2, with TRBD1 identical over 8 bases. After removal of 0 bases from V and 4 bases from J, the junction contained 10 bases not matched to a gene. This CDR3 is 17 amino acids long. Germline V CDR1 and CDR2: LNHDA, SQIVND (reference sequence). In nucleotides, the CDR3 is TGTGCCAGTAGTATAGATGAGCAGACAGGGGAGGCCTATGGCTACACCTTC. It is translated as CASSIDEQTGEAYGYTF.

Remarks on this clonotype: The conserved phenylalanine or tryptophan normally closing the CDR3 is absent here, so this likely arose from a read error. No DNA is shown, since the ends of the CDR3 on it are uncertain; the CDR3 is the one TCRdb lists. The chain joins TRBV10-1 to TRBJ1-4. Germline V gene data show CDR1 as WNHNN and CDR2 as SYGVQD (reference sequence). Including both end residues, the CDR3 is 13 amino acids long. The CDR3 here is CASTTGLMKNCFL.

This clonotype was detected once. Just one base apart from a much larger clone, this may be a read error. This chain joins TRBV4-1 and TRBJ2-6; D might be TRBD1 (5 bases). The CDR3 spans 14 residues. Per germline, CDR1 MGHRA and CDR2 YSYEKL. The CDR3 protein is CASSPSSGANVRTF. The CDR3, as DNA: TGCGCCAGCAGCCCCTCTTCTGGGGCCAACGTCCGGACTTTC.

Within the sample, this clonotype is medium-sized. The genes are TRBV7-9 and TRBJ2-7; 13 bases are a match to TRBD2. The ends lost 4 bases at V and 6 bases at J; junction bases unmatched: 3. The CDR3 consists of 14 residues. In germline, CDR1 is SEHNR, CDR2 FQNEAQ (reference sequence). The CDR3: CASSSGTSGVEQYF. For the CDR3, the DNA is TGTGCCAGCAGCTCCGGGACTAGCGGGGTCGAGCAGTACTTC.

This clonotype was detected many times. The V and J genes are TRBV27 and TRBJ1-2; D perhaps matches TRBD1 (5 bases). The CDR3 is 12 residues long. Germline V gene data show CDR1 as MNHEY and CDR2 as SMNVEV (reference sequence). V lost 8 bases and J lost 7, with 14 bases in between. CDR3 amino acids: CASSTGDLGYTF. In DNA form, the CDR3 reads TGTGCCAGCTCAACCGGGGACCTTGGCTACACCTTC.

In its sample, this clonotype was seen many times. The V call is TRBV2, the J call TRBJ2-7, with 7 bases identical to TRBD2. With V trimmed by 2 bases and J by 4 bases, 8 bases remained unmatched. Germline V CDR1 and CDR2: SNHLY, FYNNEI. The CDR3 spans 15 residues. The CDR3 nucleotides read TGTGCCAGCAGTGAAAAATGGGGGGGTCTGTACGAGCAGTACTTC. Translating it yields CASSEKWGGLYEQYF.

The chain has TRBV18 and TRBJ2-6; D not resolved. This CDR3 spans 16 amino acids. The germline V gene encodes CDR1 KGHSH and CDR2 LQKENI. V was cut by 3 bases and J by 0 bases, with 9 bases left in between. CDR3 coding DNA: TGTGCCAGCTCACCTACAGCCTTCTCTGGGGCCAACGTCCTGACTTTC. It is translated as CASSPTAFSGANVLTF. The full variable domain, in which reference TRBV18 and TRBJ2-6 provide the parts outside the CDR3, is NAGVMQNPRHLVRRRGQEARLRCSPMKGHSHVYWYRQLPEEGLKFMVYLQKENIIDESGMPKERFSAEFPKEGPSILRIQQVVRGDSAAYFCASSPTAFSGANVLTFGAGSRLTVL.

The chain couples TRBV12-3 or TRBV12-4 to TRBJ2-5, with D uncertain. The CDR3 runs to 13 residues. Trimming removed 7 bases from V and 9 bases from J, with 18 bases in between. CDR3 amino acids: CASILGGNQPQYF. The CDR3, as DNA: TGTGCCAGCATCCTTGGTGGAAATCAGCCCCAGTACTTC.